Following are 22 T cell receptor beta chains from one sample sequenced in a study of T-cell reconstitution after alpha-beta-depleted transplantation in children. A TCRbeta library incorporating unique molecular identifiers was prepared. TCRdb reprocessed the PCR reads via MiXCR and lists one record per CDR3 protein. The sample lists 800,000 to 1,000,000 distinct CDR3 sequences, about 29% occurring once. The sequenced sample was PBMCs, mostly from graft donor cells, obtained 360 days after TCRalphabeta/CD19-depleted stem cell transplant. The origin of the receptors is a boy in the first two years of life who had a stem cell transplant for SCID, so the T cells may come from the graft donor.

This clonotype was recorded many times. One end of the junction does not line up with germline, which may come from a read error. The chain joins TRBV4-1 to TRBJ1-1; a possible D gene is TRBD1 (5 bases). The length of the CDR3 is 14 residues. Germline V gene lookup returns CDR1 MGHRA and CDR2 YSYEKL. The CDR3 nucleotides are TGTGCCAGCAGCCAAGGGCAGGGGAACACTGAAGCTTTCTTT. Protein: CASSQGQGNTEAFF.

This rearrangement joins TRBV11-1 to TRBJ2-7; no firm D call. The CDR3 spans 12 residues. With 2 bases removed from V and 3 bases from J, the gap between germline ends came to 5 bases. The germline V gene encodes CDR1 SGHAT and CDR2 FQDESV (reference sequence). Written as DNA, the CDR3 is TGTGCCAGCAGCTTAATCTACTACGAGCAGTACTTC. Its protein product is CASSLIYYEQYF.

Only a few counts were recorded for this clonotype. The chain recombines TRBV12-3 or TRBV12-4 with TRBJ1-2; a weak D match, TRBD1 (5 bases). Trimming took off 3 bases at V and 8 bases at J, with 10 bases between the two ends. The CDR3 is made up of 12 amino acids. As DNA, the CDR3 is TGTGCCAGCAGTTTCGGGACGGGGGGCTACACCTTC. It yields the protein CASSFGTGGYTF.

This clonotype showed up just a few times. V is TRBV7-8 and J is TRBJ2-3, with D possibly matching TRBD2 (7 bases). V lost 7 bases and J 2 bases, leaving 19 bases between the germline ends. The germline gives CDR1 SGHVS, CDR2 FQNEAQ. There are 16 residues in the CDR3. CDR3 residues: CASMTGRGLHTDTQYF. DNA of the CDR3: TGTGCCAGCATGACCGGGCGGGGGCTCCACACAGATACGCAGTATTTT.

CDR3 DNA: TGTGCCAGCAAGGGGTTTGGGAAAGGCATGGGCACTGAAGCTTTCTTT. Encoded protein: CASKGFGKGMGTEAFF. V is TRBV6-1 and J is TRBJ1-1; D perhaps matches TRBD1 (5 bases). The CDR3 contains 16 residues. CDR1 is MNHNS and CDR2 is SASEGT in the germline V gene. V lost 7 bases to trimming and J lost 4 bases, with 22 bases between them.

The chain couples TRBV12-3 or TRBV12-4 to TRBJ2-3; 8 bases fit TRBD1. The CDR3 runs to 16 residues. V was pared by 3 bases and J by 5 bases, with 10 bases of the junction left unmatched. CDR3: CASSLAQGDAGDTQYF. CDR3 coding DNA: TGTGCCAGCAGTTTGGCACAGGGGGACGCAGGAGATACGCAGTATTTT.

V and J are TRBV6-5 and TRBJ2-1; 7 nucleotides match TRBD2. This CDR3 contains 14 residues. CDR1 and CDR2 (germline): MNHEY, SVGAGI. V gave up 0 bases and J gave up 7 bases; unmatched junction bases: 3. The CDR3 sequence is CASSYSTSVNEQFF. In DNA form, the CDR3 reads TGTGCCAGCAGTTACTCCACTAGCGTAAATGAGCAGTTCTTC.

This clonotype has a single count. The chain employs TRBV12-3 or TRBV12-4 and TRBJ2-3; D is unresolved. This CDR3 has 15 residues. The V and J ends lost 6 bases and 4 bases respectively, with 17 bases between them. DNA for the CDR3: TGTGCCAGCAGCCTGTACGGCCTAAGGGCAGATACGCAGTATTTT. It translates to CASSLYGLRADTQYF.

This clonotype showed up just a few times. The chain uses TRBV12-3 or TRBV12-4 and TRBJ1-1; the D is unclear. The ends were cut back, 4 bases at V and 4 bases at J, with 7 bases in the middle. The CDR3 sequence is 12 residues long. The CDR3 is CASSSEGTEAFF. DNA for the CDR3: TGTGCCAGCAGTTCAGAGGGCACTGAAGCTTTCTTT.

The chain couples TRBV7-2 to TRBJ2-2; 13 bases line up with TRBD2. Germline CDR1 SGHTA, CDR2 FQGNSA. The CDR3 runs 17 residues. Trimming took 5 bases from V and 10 from J; bases not matched to a gene: 13. The CDR3 DNA reads TGTGCCAGCAGCCCCCGACTAGCGGGGGGCCAGCGAGCGGAGCTGTTTTTT. Translation: CASSPRLAGGQRAELFF.

V is TRBV29-1 and J is TRBJ2-1; D is possibly TRBD1 (6 bases). Trimming took 4 bases from V and 4 from J, leaving 20 bases between them. Germline V gene lookup returns CDR1 SQVTM and CDR2 ANQGSEA. The CDR3 sequence is 16 residues long. The CDR3 sequence: CSVANPARGIYNEQFF. In DNA, the CDR3 is TGCAGCGTTGCCAATCCGGCCAGGGGAATTTACAATGAGCAGTTCTTC.

The chain uses TRBV4-1 and TRBJ1-5; possibly TRBD1 for D (6 bases). Germline loops: CDR1 MGHRA, CDR2 YSYEKL. V was trimmed by 2 bases and J by 7 bases, leaving 12 bases between them. CDR3 size: 14 residues. The CDR3 region has the DNA TGCGCCAGCAGCCAACGTACAGGGATACAGCCCCAGCATTTT. Translating gives CASSQRTGIQPQHF.

This clonotype was observed a handful of times. The chain has TRBV24-1 and TRBJ2-1, with 12 bases that match TRBD2. The CDR3 is 17 residues long. Unmatched junction bases numbered 4, after V lost 2 bases and J lost 3 bases. The V gene's germline CDR1 is KGHDR and CDR2 SFDVKD. CDR3 amino acids: CATSDSKGLAGYNEQFF. CDR3 nucleotides: TGTGCCACCAGTGATTCTAAGGGACTAGCGGGCTACAATGAGCAGTTCTTC.

This clonotype was seen a handful of times. The CDR3: CASSPRGHRTDTQYF. CDR3 in DNA: TGTGCCAGCAGTCCGCGGGGTCATCGCACAGATACGCAGTATTTT. The chain combines TRBV27 with TRBJ2-3; D might be TRBD2 (6 bases). The CDR3 has 15 amino acids. Germline assignment: CDR1 MNHEY and CDR2 SMNVEV (reference sequence). Trimming shortened V by 5 bases and J by 1 base, and 13 bases separated the two germline ends.

In regard to this clonotype: Because it lacks the conserved phenylalanine or tryptophan at the end, this CDR3 is likely a read error. The J gene is TRBJ1-2, the V gene TRBV6-5, with D perhaps matching TRBD1 (6 bases). The CDR3 runs 14 residues. Trimming stripped 2 bases from V and 7 bases from J, with 14 bases between. The germline V gene encodes CDR1 MNHEY and CDR2 SVGAGI. The CDR3 is CASSYGPGVGGYTL. CDR3 nucleotide sequence: TGTGCCAGCAGTTACGGTCCAGGGGTCGGTGGCTACACCTTG.

The J gene is TRBJ2-4, the V gene TRBV21-1; TRBD1, as called in the table, went unchecked against the DNA. TRBV21-1 is shown as a pseudogene. The CDR3 consists of 16 residues. The CDR3 nucleotides are TGTGCCAGCATCGGGGTTGATGGACAGGCGGCCCTCCCCAACCAGTTC. Residues: CASIGVDGQAALPNQF.

The V call is TRBV6-5, the J call TRBJ1-6, with D unclear. V gave up 0 bases and J gave up 0 bases, with 9 bases separating them. Per the germline V gene, CDR1 is MNHEY and CDR2 is SVGAGI. The CDR3 covers 17 residues. CDR3 bases: TGTGCCAGCAGTTACTCGAAAACAGCCTCCTATAATTCACCCCTCCACTTT. Translated: CASSYSKTASYNSPLHF.

This clonotype occurred many times. J is TRBJ2-7 and V is TRBV20-1; D not certain. The V gene lost 3 bases and the J gene lost 0 bases, with 9 bases spanning the gap. CDR3 size: 13 residues. CDR1 DFQATT and CDR2 SNEGSKA come from the germline V gene (reference sequence). The DNA for the CDR3 is TGCAGTGCTAGGGACGGCCGCTCCTACGAGCAGTACTTC. Its translation is CSARDGRSYEQYF.

This chain links TRBV7-2 with TRBJ2-1; 8 bases match TRBD2. The germline V gene encodes CDR1 SGHTA and CDR2 FQGNSA. The CDR3 covers 15 residues. V was clipped by 5 bases and J by 9 bases; unmatched bases: 12. This CDR3 reads CASSTDRGGLGEQFF. CDR3 bases: TGTGCCAGCAGCACAGATCGGGGGGGCCTGGGTGAGCAGTTCTTC.

This clonotype was seen more than once but under ten times. This chain links TRBV13 with TRBJ1-1, with 12 bases lining up with TRBD1. Germline values: CDR1 PRHDT, CDR2 FYEKMQ (reference sequence). The length of the CDR3 is 15 residues. Trimming removed 5 bases from V and 5 bases from J; junction bases left unmatched: 6. CDR3 coding DNA: TGTGCCAGCAGCAGCCGGGACAGGGGGCGGACTGAAGCTTTCTTT. Translated, it gives CASSSRDRGRTEAFF.

The chain uses TRBV5-1 and TRBJ2-1; tentative D call: TRBD2 (6 bases). CDR1 and CDR2 from the germline V gene are SGHRS and YFSETQ. Trimming took off 6 bases at V and 5 bases at J, with 18 bases between the two ends. The CDR3 totals 15 residues. The CDR3 DNA is TGCGCCAGCAATCGGAGGGCGGAGGTTAACAATGAGCAGTTCTTC. It is translated as CASNRRAEVNNEQFF. The full variable domain, with the rest looked up from reference TRBV5-1 and TRBJ2-1, is KAGVTQTPRYLIKTRGQQVTLSCSPISGHRSVSWYQQTPGQGLQFLFEYFSETQRNKGNFPGRFSGRQFSNSRSEMNVSTLELGDSALYLCASNRRAEVNNEQFFGPGTRLTVL.

The chain has TRBV5-1 and TRBJ2-3, with D uncertain. Trimming cost V 3 bases and J 5 bases, with 13 bases left between them. Germline CDR1 and CDR2: SGHRS and YFSETQ. The CDR3 is 14 residues long. The CDR3 DNA follows: TGCGCCAGCAGCTCCCTGGGCCGGCAAGATACGCAGTATTTT. It encodes CASSSLGRQDTQYF.